This T cell receptor beta chain was recorded in a study of tumor-infiltrating lymphocytes in primary liver carcinoma. Across the whole study: Subjects consisted of male and female patients aged 30 to 69 years.

From 400 to 550 ng total RNA, TCR beta cDNA was generated with a primer in the constant region. Modified slightly, ARM-PCR produced TCR beta libraries over three nested multiplex PCR rounds. Primers for the first two PCR rounds were TRBV1-TRBV30 forward primers and a C-beta reverse primer (about 9 cycles per round). TCRdb recomputed calls from the multiplex PCR reads with MiXCR, one row per CDR3 protein. The table has some 200,000 distinct CDR3 sequences, around 60% seen once. This clonotype showed up many times. Germline CDR1 SQVTM, CDR2 ANQGSEA. This CDR3 has 11 amino acids. Blood RNA originated from unsorted whole blood, with germline DNA additionally extracted. None of the patients had received treatment, and all had chronic HBV infection.

Sequenced: peripheral blood. This chain links TRBV29-1 with TRBJ1-2; the match to TRBD1 covers 10 bases. The TCR sequence derives from a woman aged 60 to 75 with primary liver carcinoma and hepatitis B virus infection. In nucleotides, the CDR3 is TGCAGTGCAGGGACAGGGGTGGGCTACACCTTC. As protein: CSAGTGVGYTF.